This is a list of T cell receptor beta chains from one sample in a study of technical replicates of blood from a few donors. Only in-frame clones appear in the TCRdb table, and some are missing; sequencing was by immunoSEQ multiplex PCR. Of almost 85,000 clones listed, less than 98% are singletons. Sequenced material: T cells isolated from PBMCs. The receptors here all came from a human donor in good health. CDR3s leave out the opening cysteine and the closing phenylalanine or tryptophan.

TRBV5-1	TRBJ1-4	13	ASSFGDRDHEKLF
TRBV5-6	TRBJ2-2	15	ASTPHGGFRGGGELF
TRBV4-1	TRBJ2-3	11	ASSQLFTDTQY
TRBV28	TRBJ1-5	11	ASRQGINQPQH
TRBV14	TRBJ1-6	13	ASSQGQGTGSPLH
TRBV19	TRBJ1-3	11	ASKGRSGNTIY
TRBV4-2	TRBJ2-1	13	ASSQEREFSNEQF
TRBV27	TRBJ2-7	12	ASSLEGHVYEQY
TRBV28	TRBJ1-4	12	ASSLKPYNEKLF
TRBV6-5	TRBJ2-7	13	ASSPNLYLLYEQY
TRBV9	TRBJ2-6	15	ASSVAETGPGANVLT
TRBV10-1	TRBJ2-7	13	ASSEYGSGGYEQY
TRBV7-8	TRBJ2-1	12	ATGLVGPNNEQF
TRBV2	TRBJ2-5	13	ASNSGTGAGETQY
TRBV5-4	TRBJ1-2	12	ASSFPQANYGYT
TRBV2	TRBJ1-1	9	ASSEGRNAF
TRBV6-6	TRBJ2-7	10	ASSYRQDEQY
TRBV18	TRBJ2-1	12	ASSLTRQYNEQF
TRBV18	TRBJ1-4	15	ASSPLLREATNEKLF
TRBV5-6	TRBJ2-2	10	ASSLTTGELF
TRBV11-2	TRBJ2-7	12	ASSPTGQLYEQY
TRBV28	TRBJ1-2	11	ASSLGGLDGYT
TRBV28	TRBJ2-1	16	ASSSLDSGRAFNNEQF
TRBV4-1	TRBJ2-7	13	ASSHTDSRSYEQY
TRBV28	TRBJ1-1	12	ASTSGGALTEAF
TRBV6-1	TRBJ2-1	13	ASRLAGGAPNEQF
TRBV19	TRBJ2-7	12	ASSTGTGLYEQY
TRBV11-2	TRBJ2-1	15	ASSLGVTMSSYNEQF
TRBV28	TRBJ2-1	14	ASSFFLTGGENEQF
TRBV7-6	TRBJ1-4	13	ASSRGTPVNEKLF
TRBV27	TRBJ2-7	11	ASSLGLVYEQY
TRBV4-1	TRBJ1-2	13	ASSQDRGLNYGYT
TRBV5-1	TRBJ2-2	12	ATIENEGAGELF